This TCR beta chain was found in a study of OX40 agonist ivuxolimab in advanced cancers. Generated by immunoSEQ multiplex PCR, the TCRdb table keeps only in-frame clones and is missing some. The data show around 37,000 clones, about four fifths seen once. This CDR3 spans 16 amino acids. Deletions cut 2 bases from V and 3 bases from J, with 14 bases between. From germline, CDR1 is MNHEY and CDR2 SVGAGI. The chain combines TRBV6-5 with TRBJ2-4; D tentatively fits TRBD1 or TRBD2 (6 bases each). This clonotype was obtained from an adult with an advanced solid tumor such as melanoma, head and neck, liver or kidney cancer. The material was CD4+ or CD8+ T cells sorted from blood, obtained in a trial of the OX40 agonist ivuxolimab. The CDR3 DNA sequence: TGTGCCAGCAGTTACAGTTTTGGGGGGCTCAAAAACATTCAGTACTTC. Protein product: CASSYSFGGLKNIQYF.